One sample yielded the 3 T cell receptor beta chains listed below, sequenced in a study of T-cell reconstitution after alpha-beta-depleted transplantation in children. Unique molecular identifiers were used to barcode this TCRbeta library. TCRdb independently ran MiXCR on the PCR reads; one entry per CDR3 protein. The sample consists of fewer than 700,000 distinct CDR3 sequences, roughly 13% of them appearing once. Sequenced here: PBMCs, mostly from graft donor cells, sampled 360 days after TCRalphabeta/CD19-depleted stem cell transplant. These receptors all come from a male patient between 10 and 17 years old who had a stem cell transplant for acute myeloid leukemia, so the T cells may come from the graft donor.

This clonotype came up many times. This chain uses TRBV5-6 with TRBJ1-3; D remains ambiguous. This CDR3 has 10 amino acids. V lost 6 bases, J lost 7 bases, and 5 bases lay in between. Germline V CDR1 and CDR2: SGHDT, YYEEEE. The CDR3 spells CASTGNTIYF. CDR3 in DNA: TGTGCCAGCACCGGGAACACCATATATTTT.

The table lists this clonotype with a few counts. J is TRBJ2-3 and V is TRBV30; D is undetermined. This CDR3 is 12 amino acids long. The V gene's germline CDR1 is GTSNPN and CDR2 SVGIG (reference sequence). Deletions cut 2 bases from V and 3 bases from J, with 6 bases between. CDR3 loop: CAWSLGTDTQYF. CDR3 nucleotides: TGTGCCTGGAGTTTGGGAACAGATACGCAGTATTTT.

V usage is TRBV28 and J usage is TRBJ2-3; 7 bases agree with TRBD2. The CDR3 runs 15 residues. Germline V gives CDR1 MDHEN, CDR2 SYDVKM. J lost 4 bases, V lost 3 bases, and 7 bases had no gene match. The CDR3 DNA reads as TGTGCCAGCAGTTTCGCGCGGGAGTTTTCAGATACGCAGTATTTT. Amino acids: CASSFAREFSDTQYF.